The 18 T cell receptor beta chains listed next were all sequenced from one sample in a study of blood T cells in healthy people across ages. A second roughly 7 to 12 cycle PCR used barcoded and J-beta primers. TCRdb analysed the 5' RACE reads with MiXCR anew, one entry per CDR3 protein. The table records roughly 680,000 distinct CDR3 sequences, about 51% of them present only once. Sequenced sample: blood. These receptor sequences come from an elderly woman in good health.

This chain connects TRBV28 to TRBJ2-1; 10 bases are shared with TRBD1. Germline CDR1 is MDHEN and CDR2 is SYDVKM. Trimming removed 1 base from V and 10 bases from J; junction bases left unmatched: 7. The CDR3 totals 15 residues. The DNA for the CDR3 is TGTGCCAGCAGTTTATCTCGACAGGGGGCACGAGAGCAGTTCTTC. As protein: CASSLSRQGAREQFF.

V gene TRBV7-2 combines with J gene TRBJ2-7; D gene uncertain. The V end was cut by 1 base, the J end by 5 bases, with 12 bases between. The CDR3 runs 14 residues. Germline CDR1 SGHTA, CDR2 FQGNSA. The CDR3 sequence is CASSLEQSADEQYF. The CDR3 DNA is TGTGCCAGCAGCTTAGAACAGTCCGCGGACGAGCAGTACTTC.

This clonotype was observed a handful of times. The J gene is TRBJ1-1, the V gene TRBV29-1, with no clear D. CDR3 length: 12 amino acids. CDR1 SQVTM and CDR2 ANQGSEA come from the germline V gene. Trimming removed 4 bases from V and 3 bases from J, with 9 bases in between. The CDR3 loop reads CSVVRVDTEAFF. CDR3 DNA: TGCAGCGTTGTAAGGGTAGACACTGAAGCTTTCTTT.

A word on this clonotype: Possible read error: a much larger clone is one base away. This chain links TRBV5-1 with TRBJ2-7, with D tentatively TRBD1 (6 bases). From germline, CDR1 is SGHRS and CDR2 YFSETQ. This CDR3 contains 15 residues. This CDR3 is CAGSWTRTENNEQYF. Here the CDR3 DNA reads TGCGCCGGCAGCTGGACCCGGACAGAAAACAACGAGCAGTACTTC.

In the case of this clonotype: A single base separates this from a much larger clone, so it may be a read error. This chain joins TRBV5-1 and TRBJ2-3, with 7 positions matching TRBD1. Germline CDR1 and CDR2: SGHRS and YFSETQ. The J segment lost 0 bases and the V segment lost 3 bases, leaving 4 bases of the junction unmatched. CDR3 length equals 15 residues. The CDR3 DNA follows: TGCGCCAGCAGCTGGACAGGACCCAGCACAGATACGCAGTATTTT. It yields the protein CASSWTGPSTDTQYF.

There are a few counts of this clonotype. CDR3 bases: TGTGCCAGCGGCGGGACTGGCCAAGAGACCCAGTACTTC. Amino acid sequence: CASGGTGQETQYF. The chain combines TRBV2 with TRBJ2-5; D might be TRBD2 (6 bases). Germline V CDR1 and CDR2: SNHLY, FYNNEI. V was trimmed by 8 bases and J by 1 base, leaving 11 bases between them. This CDR3 region has 13 residues.

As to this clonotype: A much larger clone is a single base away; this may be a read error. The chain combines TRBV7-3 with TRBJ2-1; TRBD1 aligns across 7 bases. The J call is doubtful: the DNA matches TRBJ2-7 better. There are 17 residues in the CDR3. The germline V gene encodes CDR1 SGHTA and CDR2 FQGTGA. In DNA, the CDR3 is TGTGCCAGCAGCAAAGAGGGGACGGGGACAGTATACAATGAGCAGTACTTC. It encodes CASSKEGTGTVYNEQYF.

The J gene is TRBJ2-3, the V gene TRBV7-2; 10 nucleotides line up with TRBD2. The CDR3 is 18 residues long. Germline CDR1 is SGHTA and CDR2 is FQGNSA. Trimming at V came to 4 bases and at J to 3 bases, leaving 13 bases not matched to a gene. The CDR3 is CASSSPFSSGSGTDTQYF. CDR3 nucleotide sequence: TGTGCCAGCAGCTCGCCGTTTTCTAGCGGGAGTGGTACAGATACGCAGTATTTT. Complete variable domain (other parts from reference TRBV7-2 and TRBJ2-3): GAGVSQSPSNKVTEKGKDVELRCDPISGHTALYWYRQSLGQGLEFLIYFQGNSAPDKSGLPSDRFSAERTGGSVSTLTIQRTQQEDSAVYLCASSSPFSSGSGTDTQYFGPGTRLTVL.

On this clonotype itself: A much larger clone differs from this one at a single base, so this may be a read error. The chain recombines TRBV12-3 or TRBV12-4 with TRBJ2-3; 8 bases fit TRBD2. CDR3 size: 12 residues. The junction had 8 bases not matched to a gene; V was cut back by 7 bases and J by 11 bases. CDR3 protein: CASNRLAKMQYF. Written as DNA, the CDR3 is TGTGCCAGCAACAGACTAGCGAAGATGCAGTATTTT.

DNA for the CDR3: TGCGCCAGCAGGACCCAGACTAGCGCTACCTACAATGAGCAGTTCTTC. Protein sequence: CASRTQTSATYNEQFF. J is TRBJ2-1 and V is TRBV5-1, with 8 nucleotides matching TRBD2. V dropped 5 bases and J dropped 2; count of bases not matched to a gene: 9. This CDR3 comprises 16 residues. CDR1 and CDR2 (germline): SGHRS, YFSETQ.

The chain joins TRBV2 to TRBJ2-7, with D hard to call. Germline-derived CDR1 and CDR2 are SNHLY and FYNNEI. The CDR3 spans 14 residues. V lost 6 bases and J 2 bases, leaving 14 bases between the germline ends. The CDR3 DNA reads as TGTGCCAGCAGCGCCCCAAGGTCCACCTACGAGCAGTACTTC. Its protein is CASSAPRSTYEQYF.

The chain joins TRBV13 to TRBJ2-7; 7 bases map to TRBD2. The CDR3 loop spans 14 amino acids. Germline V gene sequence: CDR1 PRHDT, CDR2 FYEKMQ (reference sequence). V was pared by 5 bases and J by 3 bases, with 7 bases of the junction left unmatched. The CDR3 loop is CASSRRAGSYEQYF. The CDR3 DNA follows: TGTGCCAGCAGCAGACGAGCGGGAAGCTACGAGCAGTACTTC.

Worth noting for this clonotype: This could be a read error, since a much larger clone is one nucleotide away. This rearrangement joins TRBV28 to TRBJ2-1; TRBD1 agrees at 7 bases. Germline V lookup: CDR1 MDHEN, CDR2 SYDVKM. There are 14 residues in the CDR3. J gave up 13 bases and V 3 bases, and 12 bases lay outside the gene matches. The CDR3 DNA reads TGTGCCAGCAGTTTCTCGGGACAGAGTGAGACCCAGTTCTTC. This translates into CASSFSGQSETQFF.

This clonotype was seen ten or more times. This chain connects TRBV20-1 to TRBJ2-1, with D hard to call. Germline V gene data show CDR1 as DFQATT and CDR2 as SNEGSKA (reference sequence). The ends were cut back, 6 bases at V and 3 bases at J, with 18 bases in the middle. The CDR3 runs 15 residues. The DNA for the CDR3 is TGCAGTGCCCCCGGACCGCGGTCCATCTACAATGAGCAGTTCTTC. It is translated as CSAPGPRSIYNEQFF.

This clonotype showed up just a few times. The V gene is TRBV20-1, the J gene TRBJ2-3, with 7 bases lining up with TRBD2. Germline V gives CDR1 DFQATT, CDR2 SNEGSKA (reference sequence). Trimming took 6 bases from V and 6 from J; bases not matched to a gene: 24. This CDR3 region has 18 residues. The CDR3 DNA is TGCAGTGCCCGCATGCCCACTCGGGGGGTACCGGTGTCCGATACGCAGTATTTT. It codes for CSARMPTRGVPVSDTQYF.

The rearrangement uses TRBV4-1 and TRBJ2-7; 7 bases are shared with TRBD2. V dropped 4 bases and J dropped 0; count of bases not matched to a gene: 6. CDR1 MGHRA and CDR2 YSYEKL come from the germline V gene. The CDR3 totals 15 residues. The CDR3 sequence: CASSRGRGGSYEQYF. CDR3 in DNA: TGCGCCAGCAGCCGAGGGAGGGGCGGCTCCTACGAGCAGTACTTC.

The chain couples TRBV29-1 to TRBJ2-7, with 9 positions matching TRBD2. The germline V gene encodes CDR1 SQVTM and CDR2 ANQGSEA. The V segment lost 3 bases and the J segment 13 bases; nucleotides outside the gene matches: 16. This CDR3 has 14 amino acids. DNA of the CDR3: TGCAGCGTTGAGCGGGGGGGCTTCCAAGAGACCCAATACTTC. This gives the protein CSVERGGFQETQYF.

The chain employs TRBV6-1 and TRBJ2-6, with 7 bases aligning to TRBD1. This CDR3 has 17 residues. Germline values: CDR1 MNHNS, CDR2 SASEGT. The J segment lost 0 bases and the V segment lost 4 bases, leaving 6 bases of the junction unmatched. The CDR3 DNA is TGTGCCAGCAGTGGACAGGGTTTCGGCTCTGGGGCCAACGTCCTGACTTTC. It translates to CASSGQGFGSGANVLTF.